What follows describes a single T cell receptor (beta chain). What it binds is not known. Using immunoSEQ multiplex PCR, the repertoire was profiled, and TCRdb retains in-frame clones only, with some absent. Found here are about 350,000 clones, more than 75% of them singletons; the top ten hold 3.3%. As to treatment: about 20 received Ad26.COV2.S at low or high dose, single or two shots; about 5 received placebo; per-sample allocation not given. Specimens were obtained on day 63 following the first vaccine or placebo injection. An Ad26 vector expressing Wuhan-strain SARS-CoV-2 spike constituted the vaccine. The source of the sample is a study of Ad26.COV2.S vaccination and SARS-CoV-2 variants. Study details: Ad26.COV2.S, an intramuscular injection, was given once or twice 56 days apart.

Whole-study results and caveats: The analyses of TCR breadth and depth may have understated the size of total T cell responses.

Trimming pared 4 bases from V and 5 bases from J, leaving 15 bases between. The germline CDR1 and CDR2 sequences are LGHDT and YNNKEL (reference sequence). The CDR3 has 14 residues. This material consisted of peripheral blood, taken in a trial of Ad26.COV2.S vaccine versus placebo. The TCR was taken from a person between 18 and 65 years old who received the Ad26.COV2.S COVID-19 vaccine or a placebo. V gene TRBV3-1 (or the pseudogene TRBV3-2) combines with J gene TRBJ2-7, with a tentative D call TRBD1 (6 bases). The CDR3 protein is CASSPRGSRDEQYF. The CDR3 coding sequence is TGTGCCAGCAGCCCCAGGGGTTCTCGCGACGAGCAGTACTTC.